This T cell receptor beta chain was identified in a study of blood T cells in healthy people across ages. With 5 bases removed from V and 7 bases from J, the gap between germline ends came to 9 bases. CDR1 is MGHRA and CDR2 is YSYEKL in the germline V gene. The CDR3 runs 12 residues. A sample-barcoded 5' primer and a J-beta primer mix were used in a second PCR of roughly 7 to 11 cycles. TCRdb fed the 5' RACE reads into MiXCR, producing one record per CDR3 protein. The sample records about 1,400,000 distinct CDR3 sequences, approximately 60% being singletons. The authors isolated at least 6 million PBMCs per sample.

The origin of this receptor is a man younger than 35 in good health. The sample taken for sequencing was blood. The chain has TRBV4-1 and TRBJ2-1, with D unclear. The DNA for the CDR3 is TGCGCCAGCAGCACCCAAGTTAATGAGCAGTTCTTC. It yields the protein CASSTQVNEQFF.